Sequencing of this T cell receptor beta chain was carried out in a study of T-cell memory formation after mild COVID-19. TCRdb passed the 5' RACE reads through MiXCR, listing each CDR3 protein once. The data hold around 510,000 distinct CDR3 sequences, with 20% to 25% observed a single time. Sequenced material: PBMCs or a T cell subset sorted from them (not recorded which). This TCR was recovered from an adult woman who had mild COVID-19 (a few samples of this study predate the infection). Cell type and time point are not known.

The CDR3 loop reads CASSEEGGNPYEQYF. The CDR3 coding sequence is TGTGCCAGCAGTGAAGAAGGAGGGAACCCCTACGAGCAGTACTTC. J is TRBJ2-7 and V is TRBV25-1, with D possibly TRBD2 on 6 matching bases. V was pared by 2 bases and J by 2 bases, with 13 bases between. The CDR3 extends over 15 amino acids. From germline, CDR1 is MGHDK and CDR2 SYGVNS.